This T cell receptor (beta chain) was recorded in a study of blood T cell repertoires in COVID-19. Produced via immunoSEQ multiplex PCR; TCRdb's table is partial and in-frame only. This table holds approximately 77,000 clones, roughly 88% found once. The trim removed 4 bases at V and 8 bases at J, leaving 10 bases unmatched. Germline loops: CDR1 MNHEY, CDR2 SVGAGI. This CDR3 has 15 residues. This receptor was obtained from a man between 25 and 39 years old with acute or convalescent COVID-19. The specimen was peripheral blood. V usage is TRBV6-5 and J usage is TRBJ2-1, with TRBD2 matching 8 bases. The CDR3 coding sequence is TGTGCCAGCAGTTCGGGAGGGTACTCTGGTGATGAGCAGTTCTTC. Its translation: CASSSGGYSGDEQFF.